This TCR beta chain was profiled in a study of monozygotic twins with inflammatory bowel disease. TCRdb re-called the 5' RACE reads; every CDR3 protein appears as one record, without DNA. In total, the table holds over 150,000 distinct CDR3 sequences. Germline CDR1 is SGHNT and CDR2 is YENEEA. The CDR3 length is 14 residues. The sequence was obtained from a human donor with ulcerative colitis or Crohn's disease, or a healthy co-twin of an affected twin (not recorded which). This sequence joins TRBV11-3 and TRBJ2-1; TCRdb indicates TRBD2, and absent DNA this call remains unverified. Sequencing used blood. This CDR3 is CASSLRGVGNEQFF.